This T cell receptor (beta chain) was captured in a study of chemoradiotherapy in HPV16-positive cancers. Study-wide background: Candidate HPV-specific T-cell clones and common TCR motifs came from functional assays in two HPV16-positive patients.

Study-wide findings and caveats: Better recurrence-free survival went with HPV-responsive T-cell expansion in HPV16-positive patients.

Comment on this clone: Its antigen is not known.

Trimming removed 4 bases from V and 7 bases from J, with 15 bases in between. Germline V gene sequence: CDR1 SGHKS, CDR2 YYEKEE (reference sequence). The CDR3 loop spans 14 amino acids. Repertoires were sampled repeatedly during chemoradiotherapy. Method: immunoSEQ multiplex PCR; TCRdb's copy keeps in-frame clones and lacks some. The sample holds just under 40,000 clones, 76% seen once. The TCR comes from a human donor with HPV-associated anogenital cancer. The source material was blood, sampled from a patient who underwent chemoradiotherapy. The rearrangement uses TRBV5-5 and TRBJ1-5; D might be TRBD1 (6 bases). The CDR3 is CASSLEGVRQPQHF. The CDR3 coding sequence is TGTGCCAGCAGCCTGGAGGGGGTAAGGCAGCCCCAGCATTTT.